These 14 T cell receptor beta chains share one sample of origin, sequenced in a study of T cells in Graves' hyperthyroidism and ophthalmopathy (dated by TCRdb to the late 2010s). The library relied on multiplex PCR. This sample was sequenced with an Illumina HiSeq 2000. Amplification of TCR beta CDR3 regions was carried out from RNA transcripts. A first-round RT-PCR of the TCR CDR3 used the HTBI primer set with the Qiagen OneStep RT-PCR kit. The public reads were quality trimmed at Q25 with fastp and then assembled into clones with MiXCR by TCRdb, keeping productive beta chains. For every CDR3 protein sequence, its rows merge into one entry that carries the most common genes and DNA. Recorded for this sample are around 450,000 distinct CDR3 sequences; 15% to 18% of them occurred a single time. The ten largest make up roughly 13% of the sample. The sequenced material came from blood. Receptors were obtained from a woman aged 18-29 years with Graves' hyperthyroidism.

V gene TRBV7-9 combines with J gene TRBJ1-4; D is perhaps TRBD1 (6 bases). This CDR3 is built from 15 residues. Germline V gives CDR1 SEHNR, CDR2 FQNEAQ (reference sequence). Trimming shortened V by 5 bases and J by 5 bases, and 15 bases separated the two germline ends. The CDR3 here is CASSTEGGENEKLFF. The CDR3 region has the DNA TGTGCCAGCAGCACCGAAGGGGGGGAAAATGAAAAACTGTTTTTT.

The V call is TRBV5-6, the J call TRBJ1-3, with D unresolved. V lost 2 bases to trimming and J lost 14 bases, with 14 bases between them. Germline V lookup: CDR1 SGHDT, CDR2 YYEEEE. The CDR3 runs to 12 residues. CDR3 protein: CASSLNSPALYF. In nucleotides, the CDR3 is TGTGCCAGCAGCTTAAACTCCCCGGCTTTATATTTT.

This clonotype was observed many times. The CDR3 nucleotides are TGTGCCAGCAGCTTACGCAGGGAAGGGGAACGAGCTTTCTTT. Amino acid sequence: CASSLRREGERAFF. The chain employs TRBV7-8 and TRBJ1-1; weak D call: TRBD1 (5 bases). This CDR3 has 14 amino acids. V lost 2 bases to trimming and J lost 10 bases, with 17 bases between them. The germline CDR1 and CDR2 sequences are SGHVS and FQNEAQ.

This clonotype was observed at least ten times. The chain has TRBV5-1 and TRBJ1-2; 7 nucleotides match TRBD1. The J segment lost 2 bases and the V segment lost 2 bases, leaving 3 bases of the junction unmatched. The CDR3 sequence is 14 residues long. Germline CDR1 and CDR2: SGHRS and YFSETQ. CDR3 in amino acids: CASSFLTGNYGYTF. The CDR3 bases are TGCGCCAGCAGCTTCCTGACAGGGAACTATGGCTACACCTTC.

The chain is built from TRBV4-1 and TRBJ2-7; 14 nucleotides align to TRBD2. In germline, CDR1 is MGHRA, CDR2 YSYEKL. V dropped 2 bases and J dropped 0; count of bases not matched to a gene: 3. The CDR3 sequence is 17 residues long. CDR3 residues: CASSQPGLAGGSYEQYF. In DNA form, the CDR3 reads TGCGCCAGCAGCCAACCCGGACTAGCGGGAGGCTCCTACGAGCAGTACTTC.

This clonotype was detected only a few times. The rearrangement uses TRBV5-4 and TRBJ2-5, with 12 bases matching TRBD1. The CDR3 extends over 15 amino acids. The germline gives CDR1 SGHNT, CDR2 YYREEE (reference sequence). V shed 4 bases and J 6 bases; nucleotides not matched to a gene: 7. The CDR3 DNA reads TGTGCCAGCAGCCCCCCGGGACAGGGGGCGAAGACCCAGTACTTC. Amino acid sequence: CASSPPGQGAKTQYF.

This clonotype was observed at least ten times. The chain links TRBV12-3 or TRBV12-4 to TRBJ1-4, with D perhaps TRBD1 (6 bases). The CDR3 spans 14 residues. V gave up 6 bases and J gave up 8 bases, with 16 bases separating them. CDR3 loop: CASSRTGLGEKLFF. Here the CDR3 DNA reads TGTGCCAGCAGCCGCACAGGGCTGGGGGAAAAACTGTTTTTT.

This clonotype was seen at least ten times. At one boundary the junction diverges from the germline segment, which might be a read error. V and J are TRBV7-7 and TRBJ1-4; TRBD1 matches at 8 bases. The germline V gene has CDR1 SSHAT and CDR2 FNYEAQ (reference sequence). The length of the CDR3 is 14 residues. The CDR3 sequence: CASSPDRGSEKLFF. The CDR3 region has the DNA TGTGCTAGCAGTCCTGACAGGGGTAGCGAAAAACTGTTTTTT.

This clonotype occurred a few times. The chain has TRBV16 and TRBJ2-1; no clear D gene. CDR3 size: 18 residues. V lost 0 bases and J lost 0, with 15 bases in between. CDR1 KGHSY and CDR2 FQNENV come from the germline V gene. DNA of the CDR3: TGTGCCAGCAGCCAATCGATACAGACCCTAAGCTCCTACAATGAGCAGTTCTTC. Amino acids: CASSQSIQTLSSYNEQFF. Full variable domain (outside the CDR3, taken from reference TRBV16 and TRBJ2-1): GEEVAQTPKHLVRGEGQKAKLYCAPIKGHSYVFWYQQVLKNEFKFLISFQNENVFDETGMPKERFSAKCLPNSPCSLEIQATKLEDSAVYFCASSQSIQTLSSYNEQFFGPGTRLTVL.

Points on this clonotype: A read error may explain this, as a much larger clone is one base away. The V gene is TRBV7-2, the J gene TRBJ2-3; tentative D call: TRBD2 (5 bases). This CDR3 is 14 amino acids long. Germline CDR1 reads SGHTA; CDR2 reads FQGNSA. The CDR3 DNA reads TGTGCCAGCAGCTTTGAATCTAGCACAGATGCGCAGTATTTT. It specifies CASSFESSTDAQYF.

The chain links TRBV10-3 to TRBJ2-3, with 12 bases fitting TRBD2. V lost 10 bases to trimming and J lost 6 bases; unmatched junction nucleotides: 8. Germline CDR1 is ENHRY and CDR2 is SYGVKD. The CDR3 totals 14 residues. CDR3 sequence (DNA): TGTGCCACCTCACTAGCGGGGGGCCAGGATACGCAGTATTTT. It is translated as CATSLAGGQDTQYF.

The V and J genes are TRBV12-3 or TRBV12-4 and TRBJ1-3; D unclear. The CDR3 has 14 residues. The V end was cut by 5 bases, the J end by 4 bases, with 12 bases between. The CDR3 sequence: CASSRYLQGNTIYF. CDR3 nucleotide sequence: TGTGCCAGCAGTCGTTACCTTCAAGGAAACACCATATATTTT.

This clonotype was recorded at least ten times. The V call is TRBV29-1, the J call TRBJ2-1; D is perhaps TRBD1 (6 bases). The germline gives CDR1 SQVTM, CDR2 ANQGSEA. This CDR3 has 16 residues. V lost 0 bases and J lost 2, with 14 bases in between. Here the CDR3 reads CSVEDPDRRTYNEQFF. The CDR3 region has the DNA TGCAGCGTTGAAGATCCAGACAGGCGTACCTACAATGAGCAGTTCTTC.

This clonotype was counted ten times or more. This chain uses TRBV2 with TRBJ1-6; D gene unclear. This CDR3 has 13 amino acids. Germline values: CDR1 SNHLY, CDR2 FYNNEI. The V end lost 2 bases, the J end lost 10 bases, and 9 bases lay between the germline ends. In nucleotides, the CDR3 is TGTGCCAGCAGTGAACAGGCAAGATCACCCCTCCACTTT. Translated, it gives CASSEQARSPLHF.